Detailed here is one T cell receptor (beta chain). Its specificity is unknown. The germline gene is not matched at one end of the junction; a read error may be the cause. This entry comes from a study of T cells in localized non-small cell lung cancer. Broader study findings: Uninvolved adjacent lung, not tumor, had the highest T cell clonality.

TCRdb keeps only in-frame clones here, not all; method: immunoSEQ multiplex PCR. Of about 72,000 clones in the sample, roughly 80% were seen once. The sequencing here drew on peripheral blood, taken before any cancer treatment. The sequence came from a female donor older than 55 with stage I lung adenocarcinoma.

The CDR3 DNA sequence: TGTGCTAGCAGCCCTAGCGGGGGGGCAGTGGAGCAGTTCTTC. This sequence encodes CASSPSGGAVEQFF. This sequence joins TRBV7-7 and TRBJ2-1; 12 nucleotides agree with TRBD2. The CDR3 runs to 14 residues. Germline values: CDR1 SSHAT, CDR2 FNYEAQ (reference sequence).